The rows below give T cell receptor beta chains drawn from one sample of a study of blood T cells in healthy people across ages. TCRdb used MiXCR to reprocess the 5' RACE reads, holding one entry per CDR3 protein. The repertoire holds around 800,000 distinct CDR3 sequences, with roughly 24% as singletons. These data also featured in a second study, about T cells of mothers and their children.

Input material: blood. The source is a boy younger than 18 in good health. Both conserved end residues are part of each CDR3. A D gene is named only where the DNA matches it firmly. The size field is filled for only some rows; it gives once, few, many or a size class.

V: TRBV12-3/TRBV12-4; size: few; J: TRBJ1-2; D: TRBD1; DNA: TGTGCCAGCAGTAGCGGACAGGATGGCTACACCTTC; CDR3: CASSSGQDGYTF
V: TRBV7-9; size: .; J: TRBJ1-2; D: TRBD1; DNA: TGTGCCAGCAGCCCAGGGGACAGGGGAGGACATGGCTACACCTTC; CDR3: CASSPGDRGGHGYTF
V: TRBV7-9; size: .; J: TRBJ1-2; D: .; DNA: TGTGCCAGCAGCTGGGACGGGGGAATCTATGGCTACACCTTC; CDR3: CASSWDGGIYGYTF
V: TRBV6-1; size: .; J: TRBJ1-6; D: .; DNA: TGTGCCAGCAGTCCACTCCATAGCTCCTATAATTCACCCCTCCACTTT; CDR3: CASSPLHSSYNSPLHF
V: TRBV7-2; size: .; J: TRBJ1-2; D: TRBD1; DNA: TGTGCCAGCAGCTTAACTTCAGGGGGACGGGGTGGCTACACCTTC; CDR3: CASSLTSGGRGGYTF
V: TRBV5-1; size: few; J: TRBJ2-3; D: .; DNA: TGTGCCAGCAGTCTCGAGGGCGGAAGCACAGATACGCAGTATTTT; CDR3: CASSLEGGSTDTQYF
V: TRBV12-3/TRBV12-4; size: .; J: TRBJ2-7; D: TRBD2; DNA: TGTGCCAGCAGTTTCCGGTCCCCGGTCCCGGGACTAGCGGGAGCCTCCCAGGACGAGCAGTACTTC; CDR3: CASSFRSPVPGLAGASQDEQYF
V: TRBV27; size: .; J: TRBJ2-5; D: .; DNA: TGTGCCAGCAGTCCTTTAATGGGAGACCAGTACTTC; CDR3: CASSPLMGDQYF
V: TRBV13; size: few; J: TRBJ1-2; D: .; DNA: TGTGCCAGCAGCTTATGGGGGAAGAGTGGCTACACCTTC; CDR3: CASSLWGKSGYTF
V: TRBV19; size: few; J: TRBJ1-2; D: .; DNA: TGTGCCAGTAGTATGAGTCCTTTCGCGGGTATTAACTATGGCTACACCTTC; CDR3: CASSMSPFAGINYGYTF
V: TRBV20-1; size: many; J: TRBJ2-3; D: .; DNA: TGCAGTGCTAGGGTCGGCGGGGACACAGATACGCAGTATTTT; CDR3: CSARVGGDTDTQYF
V: TRBV9; size: .; J: TRBJ1-3; D: .; DNA: TGTGCCAGCGACGAAGGCAGGGTCTCTGGAAACACCATATATTTT; CDR3: CASDEGRVSGNTIYF
V: TRBV29-1; size: .; J: TRBJ2-7; D: .; DNA: TGCAGCGTCCTCCAGAGCCCCTACGAGCAGTACTTC; CDR3: CSVLQSPYEQYF
V: TRBV5-1; size: .; J: TRBJ2-3; D: TRBD2; DNA: TGCGCCAGCAGCTTGTTCCTAGCGGGGTTAAAAACAGATACGCAGTATTTT; CDR3: CASSLFLAGLKTDTQYF
V: TRBV20-1; size: few; J: TRBJ1-2; D: .; DNA: TGCAGTGCTAGAGTGTCCCGGCATCTCTATGGCTACACCTTC; CDR3: CSARVSRHLYGYTF
V: TRBV20-1; size: few; J: TRBJ1-4; D: TRBD1; DNA: TGCAGTGCTAGACATGGGACAGGGGATGAAAAACTGTTTTTT; CDR3: CSARHGTGDEKLFF
V: TRBV7-6; size: few; J: TRBJ2-1; D: .; DNA: TGTGCCAGCAGCACCCACAATGAGCAGTTCTTC; CDR3: CASSTHNEQFF
V: TRBV2; size: .; J: TRBJ2-2; D: .; DNA: TGTGCCAGCAGTGAAGCGCTTCTGGGGGGGGCTGGCAACACCGGGGAGCTGTTTTTT; CDR3: CASSEALLGGAGNTGELFF
V: TRBV18; size: .; J: TRBJ2-5; D: .; DNA: TGTGCCAGCTCACCACTGCCCATAGGCCAAGAGACCCAGTACTTC; CDR3: CASSPLPIGQETQYF
V: TRBV10-3; size: few; J: TRBJ2-5; D: TRBD2; DNA: TGTGCCATCAGTGAGTCGAGCGTAGCGGGGGGACTCCAAGAGACCCAGTACTTC; CDR3: CAISESSVAGGLQETQYF
V: TRBV12-3/TRBV12-4; size: many; J: TRBJ2-7; D: TRBD1; DNA: TGTGCCAGCAGTGCCTCAGACAGGGGGGCTAGCTCCTACGAGCAGTACTTC; CDR3: CASSASDRGASSYEQYF
V: TRBV7-2; size: .; J: TRBJ1-2; D: .; DNA: TGTGCCAGCTTCGGACAGACCTTCTATGGCTACACCTTC; CDR3: CASFGQTFYGYTF
V: TRBV5-6; size: .; J: TRBJ2-7; D: TRBD2; DNA: TGTGCCAGCAGCTTTATTTTAGGGGAGGGCACCTACGAGCAGTACTTC; CDR3: CASSFILGEGTYEQYF
V: TRBV5-5; size: few; J: TRBJ1-5; D: .; DNA: TGTGCCAGCAGCATGGCGCAGGGACGGGGTCAGCCCCAGCATTTT; CDR3: CASSMAQGRGQPQHF
V: TRBV7-8; size: once; J: TRBJ2-7; D: .; DNA: TGTGCCAGCACCAATAAGTGGACGGGGGGCCCCTACGAGCAGTACTTC; CDR3: CASTNKWTGGPYEQYF
V: TRBV28; size: many; J: TRBJ1-1; D: .; DNA: TGTGCCAGCAGTTTTCGGGTGAACACTGAAGCTTTCTTT; CDR3: CASSFRVNTEAFF
V: TRBV2; size: few; J: TRBJ2-2; D: TRBD2; DNA: TGTGCCAGCAGTGCGAAGCGGGGGGACACCGGGGAGCTGTTTTTT; CDR3: CASSAKRGDTGELFF
V: TRBV4-1; size: .; J: TRBJ2-7; D: .; DNA: TGCGCCAGCAGCATTACAGCTTCCTACGAGCAGTACTTC; CDR3: CASSITASYEQYF
V: TRBV5-1; size: .; J: TRBJ2-1; D: .; DNA: TGCGCCAGCAGCTTGGAGCGGTACAATGAGCAGCTCTTC; CDR3: CASSLERYNEQLF
V: TRBV15; size: few; J: TRBJ1-2; D: .; DNA: TGTGCCACCAGCAGAGGGAACAGGGACAAGGGCTATGGCTACACCTTC; CDR3: CATSRGNRDKGYGYTF
V: TRBV27; size: .; J: TRBJ2-7; D: TRBD1; DNA: TGTGCCAGCCAGTACTCCGGGACAGGAGCCTACGAGCAGTACTTC; CDR3: CASQYSGTGAYEQYF
V: TRBV12-3/TRBV12-4; size: .; J: TRBJ2-5; D: .; DNA: TGTGCCAGCCGGTGGGGATCTGGGACCCAGTACTTC; CDR3: CASRWGSGTQYF
V: TRBV2; size: .; J: TRBJ1-2; D: TRBD1; DNA: TGTGCCAGCAGTGAGGGACAGGGCGGCTACACCTTC; CDR3: CASSEGQGGYTF
V: TRBV25-1; size: few; J: TRBJ2-1; D: .; DNA: TGTGCCAGCAGAGCACCCACTTGGAGCTCCTACAATGAGCAGTTCTTC; CDR3: CASRAPTWSSYNEQFF
V: TRBV28; size: few; J: TRBJ2-7; D: TRBD2; DNA: TGTGCCAGCAGTGAGGGACTAGCGGGGGTCTCCTACGAGCAGTACTTC; CDR3: CASSEGLAGVSYEQYF
V: TRBV3-1; size: .; J: TRBJ2-7; D: TRBD1; DNA: TGTGCCAGCAGCCCCCTCCAGGGGGCATCCTACGAGCAGTACTTC; CDR3: CASSPLQGASYEQYF
V: TRBV3-1; size: .; J: TRBJ2-3; D: TRBD2; DNA: TGTGCCAGCAGCCAAGGTCTAGCGGGGGCCGGGGATACGCAGTATTTT; CDR3: CASSQGLAGAGDTQYF
V: TRBV3-1; size: .; J: TRBJ2-7; D: TRBD2; DNA: TGTGCCAGCAGCCAAGGTCCTGTCCTAGCGGGGGGGCCCCACGAGCAGTACTTC; CDR3: CASSQGPVLAGGPHEQYF
V: TRBV20-1; size: few; J: TRBJ2-4; D: .; DNA: TGCAGTGCAGAGGAGTTTTTAGCCAAAAACATTCAGTACTTC; CDR3: CSAEEFLAKNIQYF
V: TRBV13; size: few; J: TRBJ2-1; D: .; DNA: TGTGCCAGCAGCTTAGGCGAAGCTACCTACAATGAGCAGTTCTTC; CDR3: CASSLGEATYNEQFF
V: TRBV12-3/TRBV12-4; size: once; J: TRBJ2-5; D: .; DNA: TGTGCCAGCAGATTGCAGGACGGCCAAGAGACCCAGTACTTC; CDR3: CASRLQDGQETQYF
V: TRBV12-3/TRBV12-4; size: .; J: TRBJ2-1; D: .; DNA: TGTGCCAGCAGCCTAGGACAGAAGCAGTTCTTC; CDR3: CASSLGQKQFF
V: TRBV7-9; size: .; J: TRBJ1-3; D: .; DNA: TGTGCCAGCAGCTTAAATTTCGGAGCTGCGGGAAACACCATATATTTT; CDR3: CASSLNFGAAGNTIYF
V: TRBV18; size: few; J: TRBJ1-2; D: .; DNA: TGTGCCAGCTCAAAGGACAGTAACTATGGCTACACCTTC; CDR3: CASSKDSNYGYTF
V: TRBV27; size: few; J: TRBJ2-7; D: .; DNA: TGTGCCAGCAGCTCACGCCTGTTAGGCAAAAACGGGAACGAGCAGTACTTC; CDR3: CASSSRLLGKNGNEQYF
V: TRBV18; size: .; J: TRBJ2-3; D: .; DNA: TGTGCCAGCTCACCACCGAGTGGGAGCACAGATACGCAGTATTTT; CDR3: CASSPPSGSTDTQYF
V: TRBV2; size: few; J: TRBJ2-4; D: .; DNA: TGTGCCAGCAGTGAAGTTTCGGTACAGAACAAAAACATTCAGTACTTC; CDR3: CASSEVSVQNKNIQYF
V: TRBV29-1; size: few; J: TRBJ2-7; D: TRBD2; DNA: TGCAGCGTTGAAGCGGGGGGCGAGCAGTACTTC; CDR3: CSVEAGGEQYF
V: TRBV3-1; size: few; J: TRBJ2-7; D: .; DNA: TGTGCCAGCAGCTCACCCGGACCACTAGGGTCCCACGAGCAGTACTTC; CDR3: CASSSPGPLGSHEQYF
V: TRBV4-1; size: .; J: TRBJ2-5; D: TRBD1; DNA: TGCGCCAGCAGCCAATACCCAGGGGGTTTAGAGACCCAGTACTTC; CDR3: CASSQYPGGLETQYF
V: TRBV13; size: .; J: TRBJ2-7; D: .; DNA: TGTGCCAGCAGGCGCCGGGGGCGGAAAAACGAGCAGTACTTC; CDR3: CASRRRGRKNEQYF
V: TRBV7-2; size: few; J: TRBJ2-7; D: .; DNA: TGTGCCAGCAGCCCCTACAGCCCCTACGAGCAGTACTTC; CDR3: CASSPYSPYEQYF
V: TRBV29-1; size: many; J: TRBJ1-2; D: TRBD1; DNA: TGCAGCGTTGAAGGCACTTGGGGACAGGGGCAGGGCTATGGCTACACCTTC; CDR3: CSVEGTWGQGQGYGYTF
V: TRBV29-1; size: .; J: TRBJ2-4; D: TRBD2; DNA: TGCAGCGTTGAACCCGCTAGCGGGGGGGTTAGCAACATTCAGTACTTC; CDR3: CSVEPASGGVSNIQYF